This T cell receptor (beta chain) was recorded in a study of blood T cell repertoires in COVID-19. Using immunoSEQ multiplex PCR, the repertoire was profiled, and TCRdb retains in-frame clones only, with some absent. The table records fewer than 200,000 clones, roughly 86% of them present only once. This clone has a handful of counts. Allocation to cohorts depended on clinical history reported by the participants. Material: PBMCs or T cells enriched from blood (not recorded which). This receptor was identified in a woman in her thirties or forties in a cohort exposed to, infected with or recovered from COVID-19 (not recorded which).

The CDR3 spells CASTFAVNTEAFF. The CDR3 nucleotides are TGTGCCAGCACCTTTGCGGTGAACACTGAAGCTTTCTTT. The rearrangement joins TRBV5-4 to TRBJ1-1; no clear D gene. This CDR3 region has 13 residues. Trimming left V 6 bases short and J 0 bases short, with 9 bases between. Germline CDR1 is SGHNT and CDR2 is YYREEE (reference sequence). The whole variable domain, filled in from reference TRBV5-4 and TRBJ1-1, reads ETGVTQSPTHLIKTRGQQVTLRCSSQSGHNTVSWYQQALGQGPQFIFQYYREEENGRGNFPPRFSGLQFPNYSSELNVNALELDDSALYLCASTFAVNTEAFFGQGTRLTVV.